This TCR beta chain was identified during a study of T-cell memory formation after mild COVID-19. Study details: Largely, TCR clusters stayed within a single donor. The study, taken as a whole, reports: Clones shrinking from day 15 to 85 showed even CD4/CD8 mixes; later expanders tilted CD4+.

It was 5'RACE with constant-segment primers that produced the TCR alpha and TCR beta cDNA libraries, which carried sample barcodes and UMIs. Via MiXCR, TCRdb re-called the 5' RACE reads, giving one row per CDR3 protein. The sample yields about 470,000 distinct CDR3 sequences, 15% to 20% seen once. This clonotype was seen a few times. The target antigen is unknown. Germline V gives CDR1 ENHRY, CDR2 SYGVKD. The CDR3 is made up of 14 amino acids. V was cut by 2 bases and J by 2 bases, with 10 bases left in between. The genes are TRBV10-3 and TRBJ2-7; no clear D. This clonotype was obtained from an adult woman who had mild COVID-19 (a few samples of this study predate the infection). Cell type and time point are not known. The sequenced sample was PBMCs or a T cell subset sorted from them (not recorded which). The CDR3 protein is CAISERVATYEQYF. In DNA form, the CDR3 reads TGTGCCATCAGTGAGAGGGTAGCCACCTACGAGCAGTACTTC.